This T cell receptor (beta chain) comes out of a study of cytomegalovirus exposure and HLA in healthy donors (dated by TCRdb to 2016 to 2017). Describing the broader study: An earlier analysis of several hundred of the donors reported more than 250 Gb of sequence data and more than 90 million unique TCR beta sequences from 150 million to 200 million T cells. An early release that covered some 640 HLA-typed donors contained about 300 gigabases of sequencing data and 80 million or so unique TCR sequences. The genetic ancestry cluster associated with self-reported Caucasian donors included 81% of the 300 to 450 genotyped donors. The study was designed to test whether signatures of past pathogen exposure could be identified by cataloging public T cell receptors. The study used immunosequencing to profile the T cell repertoires of more than 650 subjects and linked those repertoires to cytomegalovirus serostatus. Besides the first cohort of 666 subjects, a separate validation cohort made up of roughly 120 different subjects was used. High-throughput TCR immunosequencing, statistical association of individual TCRs with disease status, and machine learning were combined to predict cytomegalovirus infection status. In a later analysis, previously published TCR beta repertoires from fewer than 750 donors were re-analyzed and high-resolution HLA genotyping was added so that TCR occurrence patterns could be studied. Rather than using new phenotypic data, the later analysis identified candidate immune exposures from TCR beta sequences and from how often those sequences occurred across donors. In an earlier analysis of around 540 of the donors, high-throughput TCR beta sequencing was used to judge whether each TCR beta V gene segment behaved as functional or pseudogenic. Alongside the repertoire data, information on donor age, sex, ethnicity and CMV serostatus was compiled. In a later genetic analysis, genome-wide SNP genotypes for about 60% of the 666 donors were used, and that subset was treated as a discovery cohort. All discovery cohort repertoires had been generated on a single sequencing platform. Both class I and class II loci were covered by HLA typing, at four-digit resolution. Typing coverage varied by locus: roughly 620-630 donors for A, B, C, DRB1 and DQB1; roughly 500 for DQA1; 600 to 610 for DPA1; approximately 470 for DPB1. Because of strong linkage in the cohort, a few DR-DQ haplotypes were treated as single units for association and clustering. Among 398 genotyped donors of the cohort, an average of roughly 240,000 unique TCR beta nucleotide sequences were sequenced per donor, approximately 20% of them non-productive. General conclusions and limits of the study: An association between a missense DCLRE1C variant and V-gene and J-gene trimming of TCR beta chains was found in a later genetic analysis and replicated in an independent cohort. Assigning TCR associations to individual alleles was difficult when HLA alleles, especially DR and DQ, strongly co-occurred. In this cohort, only TCR beta chains were sequenced, and detectable features were limited by the absence of alpha or paired-chain data. According to the authors, the approach could potentially be generalized to other disease states and immunological phenotypes. Presence/absence analyses assumed roughly uniform sequencing depth across donors, an assumption that may not hold. In vitro tests confirmed that a few of the cytomegalovirus-associated TCR beta chains recognize cytomegalovirus antigens. Some IMGT-functional V segments, including TRBV6-2 and TRBV6-3, could not be distinguished by the 87-base-pair reads and were therefore excluded. Because HLA typing was missing for some donors at each locus, association tests included only the typed subset. The classifier was reported to diagnose cytomegalovirus status with high specificity and sensitivity in both the original and validation cohorts. For the cohort, immune exposure information was limited to CMV serostatus. In an earlier analysis of approximately 590 of the donors, most TCR beta V segments were observed in productive rearrangements about 90% or about 30% of the time, broadly matching IMGT annotations. Because counts were too low, roughly 18 rarely observed V segments, including chromosome 9 orphons, were left out of the earlier analysis of 587 of the donors. Most TCR sequences were observed very rarely across donors, whereas some public TCRs were present in many individuals. A later genetic analysis reported fewer N-insertions in productive TCRs among donors in an Asian-associated ancestry cluster than the roughly 700-donor mean. In the study, roughly 160 TCR beta chains were listed as associated with cytomegalovirus. In a later analysis, the rate of TCR association differed among HLA loci, with DRB1 alleles having the most associated TCRs and HLA-C alleles having the fewest. Several of the top co-occurrence clusters appeared to be linked to parvovirus B19, influenza, CMV and Epstein-Barr virus, according to a later analysis. Compared with equally common non-associated chains, HLA-associated TCR beta chains in a later analysis were more clonally expanded and had lower generation probabilities. A further reported finding was that TCR beta sequences accurately predicted the HLA-A and HLA-B alleles for most subjects in the first cohort. In a later analysis, most CMV-associated TCR beta chains were found to appear HLA-restricted, with HLA associations seemingly driven largely by CMV exposure. Specific HLA alleles were associated with over 15,000 TCR beta sequences at a false discovery rate of 0.05 in a later analysis. Correlated functional status among segregating V segments might be attributable to linkage disequilibrium, but an unknown experimental factor could not be ruled out. A cluster of highly shared sequence variants was judged likely to be a technical artifact of the sequencing pipeline.

The cohort comprised 710 or so healthy bone marrow donors. All cohort members were sampled while nominally healthy, although unrecorded immune exposures were likely present. The donor tested CMV seropositive, placing the donor among the 250 to 350 seropositive members of the cohort. Every donor gave a peripheral blood sample, and the peripheral blood mononuclear cells from that sample were used for TCR beta sequencing. Genomic DNA extraction from the blood cell samples was performed with the Qiagen DNeasy Blood Extraction Kit. From its cysteine to its valine, the CDR3 spans 13 amino acids. Kept here is only the CDR3 DNA, which spans 39 bases and is read in frame from base 1. Trimming removed 7 bases from V and 4 bases from J; the gene matches leave 7 bases unexplained. The germline V gene supplies CDR1 MNHNS and CDR2 SASEGT. This clone was picked up a small number of times. Its target antigen remains unknown. No quality values exist for individual bases; no much larger clone is one base distant.

Receptor amplification or capture employed the immunoSEQ multiplex PCR assay. The multiplex PCR relied on a mix of 60 forward primers for TCR Vbeta segments and 13 reverse primers for TCR Jbeta segments. The CDR3 region of rearranged TCR beta genes was amplified from genomic DNA with a multiplex PCR assay. On the Illumina HiSeq System, the amplified TCR beta libraries were sequenced as 87-base-pair reads. The paper's data handling went like this. Across the 666 repertoires, a later analysis counted 60 million to 90 million unique TCR beta chains, around 10 million of which were shared by at least two donors. Raw reads were error-corrected and collapsed into unique sequences by a nearest-neighbor algorithm in which closely related sequences were merged to remove PCR and sequencing errors. Alignment of CDR3 sequences to IMGT reference sequences was used to assign V, D and J gene segments. Each retained sequence needed at least a six-nucleotide match to both a V gene segment and a J gene segment. Rearrangements were classified as productive when the CDR3 lacked stop codons and remained in frame with V and J, and all other rearrangements were classified as non-productive. Following IMGT convention, CDR3 was defined as the stretch from the second conserved V-encoded cysteine up to the conserved J-encoded phenylalanine. The earlier analysis of some 580 of the donors excluded any sequence lacking an unambiguous match to a single V gene segment. In an earlier analysis of approximately 590 of the donors, a V segment was called functional when productive rearrangements were above 56.7%, and segregating when the standard deviation between donors exceeded 5%. A statistical classification framework was built for diagnosing cytomegalovirus status from the catalog of TCR beta chain sequences. V and J gene assignment, in a later analysis, came from comparing TCR nucleotide sequences with IMGT/GENE-DB human TR gene sequences. The TCRdist pipeline was used in a later analysis to assign CDR3 sequences and most-parsimonious VDJ recombination scenarios. In a later analysis, each TCR beta chain was defined by its CDR3 amino acid sequence together with its V-gene family, and reads lacking a unique V-gene family were excluded. To address suspected cross-contamination and a sequencing artifact, a later analysis removed some 620 highly shared, low-generation-probability nucleotide sequences. A later analysis calculated a clonal expansion index for each public chain from normalized within-repertoire ranks of inferred template counts. Generation probabilities in a later analysis came from a VDJ recombination model fitted to out-of-frame rearrangements, and those results were checked against IGoR. In a later analysis, hypergeometric tests were used to score TCR-TCR, TCR-HLA and TCR-CMV co-occurrence, with a repertoire-size bias correction applied to TCR pairs. False discovery rates were estimated in a later analysis by permuting HLA or CMV assignments 20 times. A later analysis grouped co-occurring TCRs with DBSCAN, adding TCRdist sequence similarity when clustering within HLA-allele-positive subsets. For co-occurrence clustering, repertoires with fewer than 30,000 or more than 120,000 public chains were excluded, along with roughly 5 repertoires with anomalous nucleotide sharing. TCRdb obtained this table from immuneACCESS and retained in-frame rearrangements with V and J assigned. These tables miss some clones; where compared with another copy, unresolved V genes account for less than half of the shortfall, and the remainder is unexplained. The DNA gave D and trimming, while V, J and clone size come from that table. The sample profile shows about 85,000 clones; approximately 80% of them were found once. Approximately 23% of the sample comes from the top ten.

The receptor was derived from a woman aged 50 to 60 in good health and CMV-seropositive. The V and J segments used are TRBV6-1 and TRBJ2-7; TRBD1 agrees with 7 junctional bases. Sequenced input: PBMCs. The CDR3 region has the sequence CASTRDSLYEQYV. Read as DNA, the sequence is TGTGCCAGCACCCGGGACAGCCTTTACGAGCAGTACGTC.